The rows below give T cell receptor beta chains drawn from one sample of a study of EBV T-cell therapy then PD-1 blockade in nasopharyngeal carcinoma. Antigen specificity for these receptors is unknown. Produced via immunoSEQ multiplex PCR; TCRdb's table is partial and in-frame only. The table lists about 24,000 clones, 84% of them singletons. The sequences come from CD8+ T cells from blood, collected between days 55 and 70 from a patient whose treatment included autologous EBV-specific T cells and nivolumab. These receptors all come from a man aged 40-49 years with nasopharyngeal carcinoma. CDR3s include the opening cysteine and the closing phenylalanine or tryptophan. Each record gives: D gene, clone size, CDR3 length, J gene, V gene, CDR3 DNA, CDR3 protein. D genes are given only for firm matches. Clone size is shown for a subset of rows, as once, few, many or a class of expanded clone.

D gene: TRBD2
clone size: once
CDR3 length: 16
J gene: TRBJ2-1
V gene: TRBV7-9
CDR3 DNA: TGTGCCAGCAGCCACCCTGGGGGGGTCTCCTACAATGAGCAGTTCTTC
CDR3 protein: CASSHPGGVSYNEQFF

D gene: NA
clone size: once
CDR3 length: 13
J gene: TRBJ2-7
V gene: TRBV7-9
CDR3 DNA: TGTGCCAGCAGCTTAGATGGGGGCCACGAGCAGTACTTC
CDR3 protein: CASSLDGGHEQYF

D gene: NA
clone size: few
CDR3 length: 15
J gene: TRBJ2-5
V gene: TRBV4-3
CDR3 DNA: TGCGCCAGCAGCCAAGACGTAGGGTCGGGGGAGACCCAGTACTTC
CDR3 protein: CASSQDVGSGETQYF

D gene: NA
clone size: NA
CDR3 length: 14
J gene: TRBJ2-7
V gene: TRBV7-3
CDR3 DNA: TGTGCCAGCAGCTTAGGGGACCGACCCTACGAGCAGTACTTC
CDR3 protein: CASSLGDRPYEQYF

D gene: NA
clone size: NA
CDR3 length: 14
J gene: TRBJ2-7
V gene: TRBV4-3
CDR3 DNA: TGCGCCAGCAGCCAACTGGGGGGAGACTACGAGCAGTACTTC
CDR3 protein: CASSQLGGDYEQYF

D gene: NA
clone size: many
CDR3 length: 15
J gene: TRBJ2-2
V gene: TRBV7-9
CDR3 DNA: TGTGCCAGCAGCCCACTTGGTGAGACCACCGGGGAGCTGTTTTTT
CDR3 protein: CASSPLGETTGELFF

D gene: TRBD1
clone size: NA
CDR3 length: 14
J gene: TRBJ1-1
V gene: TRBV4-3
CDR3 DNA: TGCGCCAGCAGCCATTTTACAGGGGCGCCTGAAGCTTTCTTT
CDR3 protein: CASSHFTGAPEAFF

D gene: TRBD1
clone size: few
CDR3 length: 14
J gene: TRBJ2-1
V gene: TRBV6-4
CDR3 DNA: TGTGCCAGCAGTGACGGGACAGGGGGCAATGAGCAGTTCTTC
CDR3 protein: CASSDGTGGNEQFF

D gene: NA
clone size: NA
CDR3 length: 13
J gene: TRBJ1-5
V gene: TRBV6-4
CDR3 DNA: TGTGCCAGCTCCACAAGACCAAATCAGCCCCAGCATTTT
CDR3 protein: CASSTRPNQPQHF

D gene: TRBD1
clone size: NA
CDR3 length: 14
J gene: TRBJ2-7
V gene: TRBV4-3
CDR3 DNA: TGCGCCAGCAGCCAAGGGACAGGGCGGTACGAGCAGTACTTC
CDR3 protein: CASSQGTGRYEQYF

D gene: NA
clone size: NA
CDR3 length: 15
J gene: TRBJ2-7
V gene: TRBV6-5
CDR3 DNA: TGTGCCAGCAGTTCCTACGGGACGGGCATCTACGAGCAGTACTTC
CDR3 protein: CASSSYGTGIYEQYF

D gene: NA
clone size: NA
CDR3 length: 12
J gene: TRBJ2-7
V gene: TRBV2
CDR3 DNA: TGTGCCAGCTACGGGGGTTCCTACGAGCAGTACTTC
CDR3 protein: CASYGGSYEQYF

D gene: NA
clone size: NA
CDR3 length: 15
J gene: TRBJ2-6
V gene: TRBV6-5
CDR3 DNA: TGTGCCACCTCACTTGACGGCTCTGGGGCCAACGTCCTGACTTTC
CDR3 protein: CATSLDGSGANVLTF

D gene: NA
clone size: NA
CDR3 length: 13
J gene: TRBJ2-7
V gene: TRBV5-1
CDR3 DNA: TGCGCCAGCAGCAAGGACGCCTCCTACGAGCAGTACTTC
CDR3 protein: CASSKDASYEQYF

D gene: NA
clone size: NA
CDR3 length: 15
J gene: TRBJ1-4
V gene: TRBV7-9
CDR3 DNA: TGTGCCAGCAGTACTCACGACAGTAGGGGAGAAAAACTGTTTTTT
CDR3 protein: CASSTHDSRGEKLFF

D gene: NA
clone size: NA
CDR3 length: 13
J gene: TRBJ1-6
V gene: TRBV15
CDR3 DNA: TGTGCCACCAGCAGTGAGTTCAACTCACCCCTCCACTTT
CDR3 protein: CATSSEFNSPLHF

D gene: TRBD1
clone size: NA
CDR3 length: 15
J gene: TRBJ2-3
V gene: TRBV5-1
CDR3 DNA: TGCGCCAGCAGCTTCGACCGACAGGGAATAGATACGCAGTATTTT
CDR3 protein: CASSFDRQGIDTQYF

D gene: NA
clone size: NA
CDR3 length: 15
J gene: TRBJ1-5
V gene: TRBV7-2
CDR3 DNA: TGTGCCAGCAGCTTAGAGGGCGATAGCAATCAGCCCCAGCATTTT
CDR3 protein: CASSLEGDSNQPQHF

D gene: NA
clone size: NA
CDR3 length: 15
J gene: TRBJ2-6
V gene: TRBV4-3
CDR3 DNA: TGCGCCAGCAGCCAAGGTTCCTCTGGGGCCAACGTCCTGACTTTC
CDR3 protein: CASSQGSSGANVLTF

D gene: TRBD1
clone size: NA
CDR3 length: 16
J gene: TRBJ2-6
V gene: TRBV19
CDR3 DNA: TGTGCCAGTAGTATAACAGGGGGCACTGGGGCCAACGTCCTGACTTTC
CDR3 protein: CASSITGGTGANVLTF

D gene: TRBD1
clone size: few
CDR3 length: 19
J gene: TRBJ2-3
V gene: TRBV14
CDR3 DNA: TGTGCCAGCAGCTACCGTCTAGTGGACAGGACCTCTAGCACAGATACGCAGTATTTT
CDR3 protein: CASSYRLVDRTSSTDTQYF

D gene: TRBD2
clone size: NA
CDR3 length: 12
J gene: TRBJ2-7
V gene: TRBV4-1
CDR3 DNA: TGCGCCAGCCGGGGGGTCTCCTACGAGCAGTACTTC
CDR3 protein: CASRGVSYEQYF

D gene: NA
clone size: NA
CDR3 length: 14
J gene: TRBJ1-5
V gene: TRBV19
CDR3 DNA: TGTGCCAGTAGTATAGGTACAGGGATTACGCCCCAGCATTTT
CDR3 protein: CASSIGTGITPQHF

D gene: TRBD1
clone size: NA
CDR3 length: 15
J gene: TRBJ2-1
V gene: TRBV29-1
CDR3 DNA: TGCAGCGTTGAAGACCGGGACAGGGGGGATAATGAGCAGTTCTTC
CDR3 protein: CSVEDRDRGDNEQFF

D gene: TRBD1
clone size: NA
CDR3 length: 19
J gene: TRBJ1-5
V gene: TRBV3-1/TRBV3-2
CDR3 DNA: TGTGCCAGCAGCCAAACTCCGGGACAGGAACCTTTTAGCAATCAGCCCCAGCATTTT
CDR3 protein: CASSQTPGQEPFSNQPQHF

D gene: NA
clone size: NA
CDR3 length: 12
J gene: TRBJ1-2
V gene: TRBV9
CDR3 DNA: TGTGCCAGCAGCGCTTTACCGGGGGGCTACACCTTC
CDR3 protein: CASSALPGGYTF

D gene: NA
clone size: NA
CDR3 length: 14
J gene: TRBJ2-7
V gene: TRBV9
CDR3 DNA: TGTGCCAGCAGCGTAGCGGGCAGCCCCTACGAGCAGTACTTC
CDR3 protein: CASSVAGSPYEQYF

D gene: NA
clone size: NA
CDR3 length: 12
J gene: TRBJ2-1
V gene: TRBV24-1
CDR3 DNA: TGTGCCACCAGTGACCACGGACTGGTGATGTTCTTC
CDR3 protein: CATSDHGLVMFF

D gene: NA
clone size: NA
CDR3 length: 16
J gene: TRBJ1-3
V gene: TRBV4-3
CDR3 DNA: TGCGCCAGCAGCCAAGATCTCCAGGTAGCTGGAAACACCATATATTTT
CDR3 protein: CASSQDLQVAGNTIYF

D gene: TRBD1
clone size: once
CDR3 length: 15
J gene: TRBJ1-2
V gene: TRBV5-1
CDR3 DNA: TGCGCCAGCAGCTCCCTAAGACAGGGACGGTATGACTACACCTTC
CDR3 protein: CASSSLRQGRYDYTF

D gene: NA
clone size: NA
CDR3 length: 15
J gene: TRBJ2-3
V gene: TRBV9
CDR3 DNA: TGTGCCAGCAGCGTAGGGGGTTCGACAGGAAATACGCAGTATTTT
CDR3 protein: CASSVGGSTGNTQYF

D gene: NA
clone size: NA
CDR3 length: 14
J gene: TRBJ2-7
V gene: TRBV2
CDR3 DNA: TGTGCCAGCAGTGGGGCGGGATTAGGCTACGAGCAGTACTTC
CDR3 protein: CASSGAGLGYEQYF

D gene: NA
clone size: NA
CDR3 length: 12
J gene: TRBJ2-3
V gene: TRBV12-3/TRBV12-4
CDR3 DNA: TGTGCCAGCAGTTTAGGGGGGATAAGGCAGTATTTT
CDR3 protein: CASSLGGIRQYF

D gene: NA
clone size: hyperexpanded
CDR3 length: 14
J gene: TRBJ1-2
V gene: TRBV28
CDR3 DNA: TGTGCCAGCAAACAGACGGCGTTGGGATATGGCTACACCTTC
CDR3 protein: CASKQTALGYGYTF

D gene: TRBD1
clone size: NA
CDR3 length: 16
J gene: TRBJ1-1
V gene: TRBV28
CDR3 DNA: TGTGCCAGCAGTTTAGGACAGGGGGGAGCGAACACTGAAGCTTTCTTT
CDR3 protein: CASSLGQGGANTEAFF

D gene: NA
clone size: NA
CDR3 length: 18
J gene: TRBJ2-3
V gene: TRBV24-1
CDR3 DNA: TGTGCCACCAGTGATTTGTTGTCCCCCGGGGGCCTCACAGATACGCAGTATTTT
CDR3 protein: CATSDLLSPGGLTDTQYF

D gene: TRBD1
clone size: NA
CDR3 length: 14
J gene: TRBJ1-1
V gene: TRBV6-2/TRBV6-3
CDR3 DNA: TGTGCCAGCAGCCAGACAGGGGAGATCCCTGAAGCTTTCTTT
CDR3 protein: CASSQTGEIPEAFF

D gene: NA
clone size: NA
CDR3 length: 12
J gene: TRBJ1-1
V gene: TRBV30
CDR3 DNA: TGTGCCTGGAGTGTACCAGAGCTTGAAGCTTTCTTT
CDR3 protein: CAWSVPELEAFF

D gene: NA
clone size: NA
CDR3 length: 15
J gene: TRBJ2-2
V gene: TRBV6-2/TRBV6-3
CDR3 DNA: TGTGCCAGCAGTTACTCGATAGGGAACACCGGGGAGCTGTTTTTT
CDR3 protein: CASSYSIGNTGELFF

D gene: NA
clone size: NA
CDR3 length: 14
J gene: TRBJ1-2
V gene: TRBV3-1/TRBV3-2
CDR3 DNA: TGTGCCAGCAGCCAAGGGCAGGGTTACTATGGCTACACCTTC
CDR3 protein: CASSQGQGYYGYTF

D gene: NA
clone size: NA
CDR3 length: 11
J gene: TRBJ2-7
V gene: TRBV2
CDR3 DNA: TGTGCCACCAAAGGGTATTACGAGCAGTACTTC
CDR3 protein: CATKGYYEQYF

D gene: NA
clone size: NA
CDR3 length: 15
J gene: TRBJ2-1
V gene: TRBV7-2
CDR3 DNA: TGTGCCAGCAGCTTAAACGGGGACTCCTACAATGAGCAGTTCTTC
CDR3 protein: CASSLNGDSYNEQFF

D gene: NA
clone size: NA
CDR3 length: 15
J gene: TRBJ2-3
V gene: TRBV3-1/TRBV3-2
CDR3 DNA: TGTGCCAGCAGCCAAGATATAGGGACCACAGATACGCAGTATTTT
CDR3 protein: CASSQDIGTTDTQYF

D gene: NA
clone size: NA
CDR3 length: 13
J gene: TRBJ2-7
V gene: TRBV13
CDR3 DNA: TGTGCCAGCAGCACCCGGGACGGTTACGAGCAGTACTTC
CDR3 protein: CASSTRDGYEQYF

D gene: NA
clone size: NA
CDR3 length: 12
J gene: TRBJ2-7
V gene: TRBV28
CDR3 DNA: TGTGCCGCGGGGCAGATATTTGGCGAGCAGTACTTC
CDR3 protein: CAAGQIFGEQYF

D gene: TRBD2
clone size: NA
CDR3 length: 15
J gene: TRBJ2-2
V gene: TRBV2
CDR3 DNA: TGTGCCAGCATAGGCGGGGGGGCACACACCGGGGAGCTGTTTTTT
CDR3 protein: CASIGGGAHTGELFF